This T cell receptor (beta chain) was identified in a study of early T cells in non-severe SARS-CoV-2 infection. Study-wide background: Chains stayed unpaired after sequencing of bulk RNA from unsorted whole blood. Overall study findings and caveats: Anti-spike CD8 responses were favored in VDJdb matching, and private and CD4 specificities were missed.

The TCR library protocol attached unique molecular identifiers to the individual cDNA molecules. TCRdb processed the 5' RACE reads anew with MiXCR; each CDR3 protein has one entry. Counted here are around 80,000 distinct CDR3 sequences, 10% occurring once; the ten biggest clones make up around 8%. CDR3 length: 15 residues. Trimming took off 2 bases at V and 1 base at J, with 9 bases between the two ends. Germline CDR1 MGHRA, CDR2 YSYEKL. Notes on this clonotype: Its matching antigen is unknown.

This chain connects TRBV4-1 to TRBJ1-5, with D unresolved. Material: whole blood, obtained at baseline. The sequence was collected from an adult who was a healthcare worker with PCR-confirmed SARS-CoV-2 infection or an uninfected control (not recorded which). CDR3 nucleotide sequence: TGCGCCAGCAGCCAATTTGCAGGAAGCAATCAGCCCCAGCATTTT. Encoded protein: CASSQFAGSNQPQHF.